A single sample is the source of the 11 T cell receptor delta chains below, sequenced in a study of delta chains in infants with herpesvirus infections. PBMC RNA was reverse transcribed using gamma-chain- and delta-chain-specific primers. TCRdb called clones from the RT-PCR reads again using CATT. This table has 600 to 750 delta-chain clones, less than 60% appearing once. The specimen was peripheral blood, collected at time point 1 of longitudinal follow-up. Receptors were obtained from a human donor who was a Ugandan infant, either HIV-exposed or HIV-unexposed (not recorded which).

Notes on this clone: A much larger clone is a single base away; this may be a read error. The V call is TRDV1, the J call TRDJ1; 8 bases agree with TRDD3. The CDR3 has 22 amino acids. J lost 9 bases, V lost 4 bases, and 34 bases had no gene match. Germline CDR1 TSWWSYY, CDR2 QGS. CDR3 in DNA: TGTGCTCTTGGGGGACCCCCTACGTCCCGGGGGATAATCCACCATTTGACAGCACAACTCATCTTT. Its translation is CALGGPPTSRGIIHHLTAQLIF.

This clone rates as large. The chain is built from TRDV1 and TRDJ1, with TRDD3 matching over 8 bases. The V segment lost 2 bases and the J segment 1 base; nucleotides outside the gene matches: 9. Per germline, CDR1 TSWWSYY and CDR2 QGS. CDR3 length: 17 amino acids. The DNA for the CDR3 is TGTGCTCTTGGGGAAGTTTCTACTGGGGGTTTCACCGATAAACTCATCTTT. Protein product: CALGEVSTGGFTDKLIF.

Points on this clone: One base away lies a much larger clone, so this may be a sequencing read error. Other DNA sequences in this sample translate to the same CDR3. J is TRDJ3 and V is TRDV2; TRDD3 agrees at 9 bases. CDR3 length: 20 residues. J lost 0 bases, V lost 0 bases, and 8 bases had no gene match. Germline values: CDR1 GEAIGNYY, CDR2 EKD. This chain's CDR3 is CACDTVLGDYSSWDTRQMFF. For the CDR3, the DNA is TGTGCCTGTGACACCGTGCTGGGGGATTATAGCTCCTGGGACACCCGACAGATGTTTTTC.

With regard to this clone: Only one base separates this from a far larger clonotype, so it likely reflects a read error. The chain uses TRDV2 and TRDJ3; a weak D match, TRDD3 (5 bases). CDR1 and CDR2 (germline): GEAIGNYY, EKD. The CDR3 sequence is 17 residues long. The CDR3 nucleotides read TGTGCCTGTGACTCCGCCGGGGGCTCCTGGGACACCCGACAGACGTTTTTC. This codes for CACDSAGGSWDTRQTFF.

Of note for this clone: The likely explanation is a read error, given a far larger clone one base away. Other DNA sequences in this sample translate to the same CDR3. The chain links TRDV2 to TRDJ3; TRDD3 matches at 13 bases. CDR1 is GEAIGNYY and CDR2 is EKD in the germline V gene. This CDR3 has 18 residues. The DNA for the CDR3 is TGTGCCTGTGACATACTGGGGGATACGTCCTGGGACACCCGACAGATGTTTTTT. Residues: CACDILGDTSWDTRQMFF.

A word on this clone: Being one base from a much bigger clone, this may be a read error. The sample carries other DNA sequences with the same CDR3. The CDR3: CACDAVLGHSWDTRQMFF. CDR3 bases: TGTGCCTGTGACGCGGTACTTGGACACTCCTGGGACACCCGACAGATGTTTTTC. This chain uses TRDV2 with TRDJ3; the D is unclear. This CDR3 comprises 18 residues. Germline V CDR1 and CDR2: GEAIGNYY, EKD. V dropped 3 bases and J dropped 0 bases, with 14 bases sitting between them.

Comment on this clone: A read error likely explains this, since a far larger clone differs by one base. This chain links TRDV1 with TRDJ1; 9 bases match TRDD3. CDR1 and CDR2 from the germline V gene are TSWWSYY and QGS. There are 25 residues in the CDR3. Trimming cost V 2 bases and J 0 bases; bases outside gene matches: 31. The CDR3: CALGERSVRSYMTSYWGRDTDKLIF. In DNA form, the CDR3 reads TGTGCTCTTGGGGAAAGGTCGGTCCGTAGTTACATGACCTCTTACTGGGGGAGAGACACCGATAAACTCATCTTT.

This clone has more than one count but fewer than ten. This may stem from a read error, because a much larger clone lies one nucleotide away. The V and J genes are TRDV1 and TRDJ2; D is perhaps TRDD2 (6 bases). Per germline, CDR1 TSWWSYY and CDR2 QGS. CDR3 length equals 21 residues. V lost 2 bases and J lost 12, with 37 bases in between. The CDR3 spells CALGEDMGLPEYWSYTDKLFF. The CDR3 region has the DNA TGTGCTCTTGGGGAAGATATGGGCCTTCCCGAGTACTGGAGCTACACCGATAAACTCTTCTTT.

Sample share makes this clone large (0.1 to 1%). The chain couples TRDV1 to TRDJ1, with D possibly being TRDD3 (8 bases). Deletions cut 4 bases from V and 1 base from J, with 34 bases between. The CDR3 spans 22 residues. In germline, CDR1 is TSWWSYY, CDR2 QGS. CDR3 sequence (DNA): TGTGCTCTTGGGGTCCTTCCCTTCCTCGTATACTGGGGGCCTCCTCTCACCGATAAACTCATCTTT. Translating gives CALGVLPFLVYWGPPLTDKLIF.

This clone is deemed large (0.1 to 1%). The CDR3 DNA is TGTGCTCTTGGATTCCTACTGAACGATAAACTCATCTTT. Its protein is CALGFLLNDKLIF. The V gene is TRDV1, the J gene TRDJ1, with 7 bases fitting TRDD2. The CDR3 covers 13 residues. Germline lookup yields CDR1 TSWWSYY and CDR2 QGS. V shed 6 bases, J shed 4 bases, and the junction held 5 bases outside the gene matches.

Comments on this clone: A far larger clone is one base from this, pointing to a likely read error. The V gene is TRDV1, the J gene TRDJ2; unclear D gene. The V and J ends lost 2 bases and 6 bases respectively, with 10 bases between them. The CDR3 consists of 14 residues. The germline CDR1 and CDR2 sequences are TSWWSYY and QGS. CDR3 sequence reads: CALGEETLSAQLFF. The CDR3 DNA is TGTGCTCTTGGGGAAGAGACATTGTCAGCACAACTCTTCTTT.